The next 10 T cell receptor beta chains were all read from a single sample in a study of CD8 T cells in Susac syndrome. Reverse transcription of roughly 0.5 to 1 ug RNA was carried out with random hexamers. Each CDR3 protein gets one entry after TCRdb re-called the immunoSEQ multiplex PCR reads with MiXCR. The sample lists about 210,000 distinct CDR3 sequences; around 95% were seen once. Source material: CD4+ T cells from PBMCs. The receptors were sampled from a human donor in good health.

The count of this clonotype is one. CDR3 amino acids: CSLTSAQETQYF. CDR3 DNA: TGCAGCCTCACTAGCGCTCAAGAGACCCAGTACTTC. The rearrangement uses TRBV29-1 and TRBJ2-5; 7 nucleotides align to TRBD2. The CDR3 consists of 12 residues. The V segment lost 8 bases and the J segment 2 bases; nucleotides outside the gene matches: 5. Germline CDR1 reads SQVTM; CDR2 reads ANQGSEA.

V usage is TRBV27 and J usage is TRBJ2-7; D unresolved. CDR3 length: 14 residues. V dropped 0 bases and J dropped 4 bases, with 10 bases sitting between them. Germline V CDR1 and CDR2: MNHEY, SMNVEV (reference sequence). DNA for the CDR3: TGTGCCAGCAGTTTATCTCCGAGAGTTTACGAGCAGTACTTC. It yields the protein CASSLSPRVYEQYF.

Comment on this clonotype: The junction departs from the called germline gene at one end, perhaps through a read error. The CDR3 region has the DNA TGTGCCAGCAGCTTAGAGGACAGGCGAAAAAGCGTGGTCTTT. It encodes CASSLEDRRKSVVF. The rearrangement joins TRBV7-9 to TRBJ1-1; 7 positions agree with TRBD1. Looked up from germline, CDR1 is SEHNR and CDR2 is FQNEAQ (reference sequence). The CDR3 is 14 amino acids. The whole variable domain, filled in from reference TRBV7-9 and TRBJ1-1, reads DTGVSQNPRHKITKRGQNVTFRCDPISEHNRLYWYRQTLGQGPEFLTYFQNEAQLEKSRLLSDRFSAERPKGSFSTLEIQRTEQGDSAMYLCASSLEDRRKSVVFGQGTRLTVV.

The chain links TRBV29-1 to TRBJ2-3; D remains unclear. This CDR3 contains 11 residues. Germline CDR1 and CDR2: SQVTM and ANQGSEA. V lost 2 bases and J lost 6, with 6 bases in between. For the CDR3, the DNA is TGCAGCGTTGAACATCAGGATACGCAGTATTTT. Translating it yields CSVEHQDTQYF.

The chain has TRBV7-2 and TRBJ2-1, with TRBD2 as a possible D gene (6 bases). With 5 bases removed from V and 7 bases from J, the gap between germline ends came to 18 bases. CDR1 is SGHTA and CDR2 is FQGNSA in the germline V gene. The CDR3 is 15 residues long. This CDR3 is CASSPERGVLNEQFF. For the CDR3, the DNA is TGTGCCAGCAGCCCCGAACGCGGGGTCCTAAATGAGCAGTTCTTC.

CDR3 region: CASRASGTSGNTQYF. The CDR3 DNA follows: TGTGCCAGCAGGGCCTCCGGGACTAGCGGTAATACGCAGTATTTT. This chain joins TRBV7-9 and TRBJ2-3, with 11 bases identical to TRBD2. Germline lookup yields CDR1 SEHNR and CDR2 FQNEAQ (reference sequence). J gave up 7 bases and V 6 bases, and 9 bases lay outside the gene matches. The CDR3 spans 15 residues.

J is TRBJ2-1 and V is TRBV30, with 8 bases identical to TRBD2. Germline CDR1 is GTSNPN and CDR2 is SVGIG (reference sequence). The CDR3 length is 13 residues. The V and J ends lost 8 bases and 9 bases, in that order; junction bases with no gene match: 12. The CDR3 DNA follows: TGTGCCCACGACGGGAGGGCGTTTAGTGAGCAGTTCTTC. It translates to CAHDGRAFSEQFF.

The gene calls are TRBV9 and TRBJ2-3; D ambiguous. Germline CDR1 reads SGDLS; CDR2 reads YYNGEE. V was clipped by 0 bases and J by 4 bases, with 6 bases between them. The CDR3 runs to 13 residues. The CDR3 protein is CASSVEVPDTQYF. The CDR3 DNA reads TGTGCCAGCAGCGTAGAGGTCCCAGATACGCAGTATTTT.

This rearrangement joins TRBV29-1 to TRBJ2-3; 8 bases map to TRBD2. Germline V gene data show CDR1 as SQVTM and CDR2 as ANQGSEA. The V gene end was trimmed by 6 bases and the J gene end by 4 bases; junction bases not matched to a gene: 6. The CDR3 contains 13 residues. CDR3 in amino acids: CSVRPGGPDTQYF. In DNA, the CDR3 is TGCAGCGTGCGCCCGGGAGGGCCAGATACGCAGTATTTT.

V and J are TRBV18 and TRBJ1-5, with TRBD1 matching 10 bases. The CDR3 runs 14 residues. The germline V gene encodes CDR1 KGHSH and CDR2 LQKENI. Trimming took 4 bases from V and 5 from J; bases not matched to a gene: 2. The CDR3: CASSRDRGDQPQHF. CDR3 bases: TGTGCCAGCTCACGGGACAGGGGTGATCAGCCCCAGCATTTT.